This T cell receptor beta chain was identified in a study of blood T cell repertoires in COVID-19. Study details: COVID-19 samples from acute and convalescent phases originated in the United States, Italy and Spain. From T cells, B-cell-depleted T cells, or PBMCs came the material, which was cDNA or gDNA.

V trimming: 4 bases; J trimming: 2 bases; junction bases outside the gene matches: 5. Germline loops: CDR1 SGHRS, CDR2 YFSETQ. The CDR3 covers 15 residues. Profiled with immunoSEQ multiplex PCR; TCRdb holds only in-frame clones, not every one. Here the sample spans 250,000 to 300,000 clones, 84% being singletons. This clonotype was obtained from a man in his sixties with acute or convalescent COVID-19. The material sequenced was peripheral blood. The chain recombines TRBV5-1 with TRBJ2-1; 8 bases line up with TRBD1. For the CDR3, the DNA is TGCGCCAGCAGCCCCGGACAGGGCCCCTACAATGAGCAGTTCTTC. Its protein is CASSPGQGPYNEQFF.